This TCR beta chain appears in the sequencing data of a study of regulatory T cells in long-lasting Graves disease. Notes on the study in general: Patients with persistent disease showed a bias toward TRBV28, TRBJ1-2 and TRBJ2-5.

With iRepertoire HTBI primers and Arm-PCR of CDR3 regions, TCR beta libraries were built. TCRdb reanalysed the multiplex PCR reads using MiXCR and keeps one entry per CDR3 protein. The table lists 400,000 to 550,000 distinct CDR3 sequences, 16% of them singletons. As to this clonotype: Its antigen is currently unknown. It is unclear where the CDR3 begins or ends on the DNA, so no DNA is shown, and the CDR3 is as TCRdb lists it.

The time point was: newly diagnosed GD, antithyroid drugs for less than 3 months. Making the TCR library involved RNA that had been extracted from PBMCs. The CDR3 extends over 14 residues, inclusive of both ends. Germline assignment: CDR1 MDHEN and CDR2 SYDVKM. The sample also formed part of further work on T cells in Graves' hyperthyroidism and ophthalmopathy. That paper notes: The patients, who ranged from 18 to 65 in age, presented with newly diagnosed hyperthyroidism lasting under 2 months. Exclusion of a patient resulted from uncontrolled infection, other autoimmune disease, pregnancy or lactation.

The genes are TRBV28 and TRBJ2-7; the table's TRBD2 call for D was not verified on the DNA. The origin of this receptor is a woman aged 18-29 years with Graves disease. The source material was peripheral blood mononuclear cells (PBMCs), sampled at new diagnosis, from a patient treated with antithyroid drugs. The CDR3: CASSSSGLGYEQYF.